A single sample gave rise to the 2 T cell receptor beta chains below, sequenced in a study of cytomegalovirus exposure and HLA in healthy donors. A multiplex PCR was run with 60 Vbeta primers and 13 Jbeta primers. The assay was immunoSEQ multiplex PCR, and TCRdb's table has in-frame clones only and misses some. The sample lists about 83,000 clones, roughly 77% occurring once. Sequenced input: PBMCs. All receptors derive from a man between 60 and 75 years old in good health and CMV-seronegative.

The chain combines TRBV7-8 with TRBJ2-5, with a possible D match to TRBD2 (6 bases). This CDR3 contains 16 residues. Germline CDR1 reads SGHVS; CDR2 reads FQNEAQ. The V gene lost 4 bases and the J gene lost 4 bases, with 19 bases spanning the gap. DNA for the CDR3: TGTGCCAGCAGCTCCGTGGGGACCGGCGGGGCAGAGACCCAGTACTTC. This encodes CASSSVGTGGAETQYF.

The chain's CDR3 is CASSIDGGSQEEQFF. The CDR3 bases are TGTGCCAGTAGTATAGACGGGGGGTCCCAAGAGGAGCAGTTCTTC. V usage is TRBV19 and J usage is TRBJ2-1; 7 bases align to TRBD2. Germline V gives CDR1 LNHDA, CDR2 SQIVND (reference sequence). This CDR3 spans 15 amino acids. With V trimmed by 0 bases and J by 10 bases, 9 bases remained unmatched.